Listed below are T cell receptor beta chains from one sample, sequenced in a study of cytomegalovirus exposure and HLA in healthy donors. Libraries were prepared by immunoSEQ multiplex PCR; TCRdb keeps only in-frame clonotypes and omits some of them. The sample yields 130,000 to 150,000 clones, 60% to 85% seen once. Input material: PBMCs. The receptors originated from a male donor in good health and CMV-seronegative. Both conserved end residues are part of each CDR3. D genes are given only for firm matches.

d_call	j_call	v_call	cdr3_aa
-	TRBJ2-6	TRBV25-1	CASSEYRGANVLTF
TRBD1	TRBJ1-1	TRBV30	CAWSKDRGDEAFF
TRBD2	TRBJ2-7	TRBV30	CAWSSPPTSRIYEQYF
-	TRBJ2-3	TRBV14	CASSQDRRGQREDTQYF
-	TRBJ2-2	TRBV10-3	CAFGGLSGELFF
-	TRBJ2-1	TRBV19	CASSQQGYYNEQFF
TRBD1	TRBJ1-4	TRBV7-2	CASSLNGQGGEKLFF
-	TRBJ2-7	TRBV7-9	CSSSPTYEQYF
-	TRBJ2-2	TRBV5-1	CASSLGPANTGELFF
-	TRBJ2-5	TRBV5-1	CASSTTPEKEETQYF
-	TRBJ2-7	TRBV7-2	CASRAEGDKQYF
TRBD1	TRBJ1-2	TRBV5-4	CASSSPRTGAGPGYTF
-	TRBJ2-7	TRBV7-2	CASRPNRRGEQYF
TRBD1	TRBJ2-5	TRBV6-1	CASSGGQGSSTQYF
TRBD1	TRBJ1-1	TRBV5-1	CASSFRQGGNTEAFF
TRBD2	TRBJ2-1	TRBV30	CAWSVLRATSGRPNEQFF
-	TRBJ2-1	TRBV7-3	CASSPDVEAEQFF
-	TRBJ1-2	TRBV30	CAWSVLPRTVRTWGYTF
TRBD1	TRBJ2-7	TRBV4-1	CASSQRTGGYEQYF
-	TRBJ2-7	TRBV5-1	CASSLGQGGDEQYF
-	TRBJ2-2	TRBV4-1	CASSHPTGQSNTGELFF
TRBD2	TRBJ2-7	TRBV4-1	CASRQALQRETPYEQYF
-	TRBJ2-1	TRBV9	CASASWSSYNEQFF
-	TRBJ1-1	TRBV18	CASSLQGTTEAFF
-	TRBJ1-2	TRBV11-2	CASSLARRGGYTF
-	TRBJ2-7	TRBV15	CATSRDRSHAGEQYF
TRBD2	TRBJ2-7	TRBV9	CASSVVASGSHEQYF
TRBD1	TRBJ1-5	TRBV7-8	CASSPGTGGWNQPQHF
-	TRBJ2-7	TRBV5-6	CASSSYGGSYEQYF
TRBD2	TRBJ2-1	TRBV30	CAWSPIAGGPGEQFF
TRBD1	TRBJ2-6	TRBV2	CASSETTGGSGANVLTF
TRBD2	TRBJ2-1	TRBV5-1	CASTGLAGDNEQFF
TRBD1	TRBJ2-3	TRBV9	CASRTGGLLSTDTQYF
-	TRBJ2-7	TRBV7-9	CASSASGNEQYF
-	TRBJ1-5	TRBV5-6	CASSLTGRQPQHF
TRBD2	TRBJ2-2	TRBV18	CASSPSSSGRAVGRTGELFF
TRBD1	TRBJ2-7	TRBV5-1	CASSERGTGTFYEQYF
TRBD1	TRBJ1-2	TRBV18	CASSDGQDGYTF
TRBD2	TRBJ2-3	TRBV9	CASSPKSGGAPSTDTQYF
TRBD1	TRBJ2-3	TRBV6-4	CASSVSPAGGIDTQYF
TRBD2	TRBJ2-1	TRBV7-2	CASSLVGREGEQFF
-	TRBJ1-4	TRBV29-1	CGLIGEKLFF
-	TRBJ1-1	TRBV28	CASRQQGSPLGTEAFF
-	TRBJ2-7	TRBV27	CASSLVVGGLTYEQYF
-	TRBJ1-4	TRBV23-1	CASSPVGDGQPRNEKLFF
TRBD2	TRBJ2-1	TRBV12-5	CASAEGTSGGNEQFF
-	TRBJ1-4	TRBV2	CASRVTVEKLFF
TRBD2	TRBJ2-1	TRBV10-2	CASSEPNFRLAGDNEQFF
-	TRBJ2-7	TRBV4-2	CASSQDLDSTYEQYF
-	TRBJ1-2	TRBV27	CASTPIQGYGYTF